The 9 T cell receptor beta chains in this list originate from one sample, sequenced in a study of OX40 agonist ivuxolimab in advanced cancers. Some clones are missing from TCRdb's copy, which holds only in-frame ones; the method was immunoSEQ multiplex PCR. The data hold roughly 81,000 clones, with around 89% observed a single time. The sample was CD4+ or CD8+ T cells sorted from blood, taken in a trial of the OX40 agonist ivuxolimab. The receptors shown here come from an adult with an advanced solid tumor such as melanoma, head and neck, liver or kidney cancer.

The genes are TRBV7-2 and TRBJ2-2; TRBD1 is a possible D gene (5 bases). V shed 4 bases and J shed 4 bases, with 10 bases lying between them. Germline CDR1 SGHTA, CDR2 FQGNSA. The CDR3 consists of 14 residues. This chain's CDR3 is CASSSGFSTGELFF. Written as DNA, the CDR3 is TGTGCCAGCAGCTCAGGGTTCTCCACCGGGGAGCTGTTTTTT.

This clone was found once. V usage is TRBV5-1 and J usage is TRBJ2-2; D gene ambiguous. The germline V and J ends were trimmed by 0 bases and 0 bases, with 12 bases remaining between them. CDR1 is SGHRS, CDR2 YFSETQ, per germline. The CDR3 has 17 residues. CDR3 nucleotides: TGCGCCAGCAGCTTGGGGACCGACTCAACGAACACCGGGGAGCTGTTTTTT. Its protein is CASSLGTDSTNTGELFF.

The chain carries TRBV11-2 and TRBJ2-7, with 8 bases identical to TRBD2. The CDR3 is made up of 17 amino acids. In germline, CDR1 is SGHAT, CDR2 FQNNGV. Trimming at V came to 5 bases and at J to 2 bases, leaving 14 bases not matched to a gene. CDR3 in DNA: TGTGCCAGCAGCCCGGGACTAGTGGGGCGCCGTCCCTACGAGCAGTACTTC. Amino acids: CASSPGLVGRRPYEQYF. The full variable domain, with the rest looked up from reference TRBV11-2 and TRBJ2-7, is EAGVAQSPRYKIIEKRQSVAFWCNPISGHATLYWYQQILGQGPKLLIQFQNNGVVDDSQLPKDRFSAERLKGVDSTLKIQPAKLEDSAVYLCASSPGLVGRRPYEQYFGPGTRLTVT.

The gene calls are TRBV9 and TRBJ2-5; 8 bases align to TRBD1. This CDR3 has 16 residues. V gave up 0 bases and J gave up 5 bases; unmatched junction bases: 9. Per germline, CDR1 SGDLS and CDR2 YYNGEE. DNA of the CDR3: TGTGCCAGCAGCGTAGTAGGGGACAGGATCGGTGAGACCCAGTACTTC. It translates to CASSVVGDRIGETQYF. Using reference TRBV9 and TRBJ2-5 for the parts outside the CDR3, the full variable domain is DSGVTQTPKHLITATGQRVTLRCSPRSGDLSVYWYQQSLDQGLQFLIQYYNGEERAKGNILERFSAQQFPDLHSELNLSSLELGDSALYFCASSVVGDRIGETQYFGPGTRLLVL.

This clone showed up just a few times. CDR3 nucleotide sequence: TGTGCCAGCAGCTCCAACGGGGGGCGAGAGACCCAGTACTTC. Translated: CASSSNGGRETQYF. This rearrangement joins TRBV5-6 to TRBJ2-5, with TRBD2 as a possible D gene (7 bases). The CDR3 has 14 amino acids. Germline CDR1 reads SGHDT; CDR2 reads YYEEEE. The ends were cut back, 3 bases at V and 4 bases at J, with 13 bases in the middle.

This chain links TRBV29-1 with TRBJ1-4; TRBD1 might be the D (5 bases). Germline CDR1 SQVTM, CDR2 ANQGSEA. V shed 4 bases and J shed 6 bases, with 9 bases lying between them. This CDR3 contains 12 residues. This chain's CDR3 is CSVAGGDEKLFF. CDR3 DNA sequence: TGCAGCGTTGCGGGGGGTGATGAAAAACTGTTTTTT. Full variable domain (rest looked up from reference TRBV29-1 and TRBJ1-4): SAVISQKPSRDICQRGTSLTIQCQVDSQVTMMFWYRQQPGQSLTLIATANQGSEATYESGFVIDKFPISRPNLTFSTLTVSNMSPEDSSIYLCSVAGGDEKLFFGSGTQLSVL.

The chain links TRBV18 to TRBJ1-1; D is uncertain. V was trimmed by 2 bases and J by 11 bases, leaving 15 bases between them. The CDR3 has 13 amino acids. CDR1 KGHSH and CDR2 LQKENI come from the germline V gene. The CDR3 sequence: CASSPSPGEGAFF. The CDR3 nucleotides are TGTGCCAGCTCACCATCCCCCGGAGAGGGTGCTTTCTTT.

The J gene is TRBJ2-5, the V gene TRBV7-2; D is undetermined. The germline gives CDR1 SGHTA, CDR2 FQGNSA. The germline V and J ends were trimmed by 6 bases and 4 bases, with 15 bases remaining between them. The CDR3 loop spans 14 amino acids. The CDR3 nucleotides read TGTGCCAGCAGTTCGAGGCAGAATATAGAGACCCAGTACTTC. Amino acid sequence: CASSSRQNIETQYF.

V and J are TRBV19 and TRBJ1-2; weak D call: TRBD1 (5 bases). In germline, CDR1 is LNHDA, CDR2 SQIVND (reference sequence). This CDR3 region has 13 residues. Between the trimmed V and J ends, which lost 6 bases and 3 bases, there was a span of 11 bases. CDR3: CASSGQGDYGYTF. DNA for the CDR3: TGTGCCAGTAGCGGCCAGGGCGACTATGGCTACACCTTC.